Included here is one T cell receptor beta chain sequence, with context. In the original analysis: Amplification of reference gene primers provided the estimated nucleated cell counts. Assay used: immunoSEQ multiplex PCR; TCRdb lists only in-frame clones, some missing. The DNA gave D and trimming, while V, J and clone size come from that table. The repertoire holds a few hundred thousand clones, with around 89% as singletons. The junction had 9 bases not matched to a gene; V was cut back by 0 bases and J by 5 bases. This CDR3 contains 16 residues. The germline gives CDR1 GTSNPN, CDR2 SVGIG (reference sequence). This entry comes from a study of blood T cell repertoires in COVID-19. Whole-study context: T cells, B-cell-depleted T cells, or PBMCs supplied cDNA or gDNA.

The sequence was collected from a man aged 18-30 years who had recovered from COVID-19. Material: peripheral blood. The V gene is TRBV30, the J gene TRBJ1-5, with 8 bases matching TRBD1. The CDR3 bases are TGTGCCTGGAGTGTCGGGGGCAGGGGGCGGGATCAGCCCCAGCATTTT. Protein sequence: CAWSVGGRGRDQPQHF. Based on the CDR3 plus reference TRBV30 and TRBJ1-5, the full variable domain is SQTIHQWPATLVQPVGSPLSLECTVEGTSNPNLYWYRQAAGRGLQLLFYSVGIGQISSEVPQNLSASRPQDRQFILSSKKLLLSDSGFYLCAWSVGGRGRDQPQHFGDGTRLSIL.